The 7 T cell receptor beta chains in this list originate from one sample, sequenced in a study of T cell repertoires in cytomegalovirus infection. Each CDR3 protein is one row after TCRdb ran MiXCR on the reads. The table includes tens of thousands of distinct CDR3 sequences, 20% to 30% detected once. What these receptors recognize is not known. Source: CD8+ T cells from cultured PBMCs, taken from culture after CMV antigen stimulation. These receptors all come from a human donor in good health (CMV status not recorded). Some clones in this sample may be carry-over from other donors' samples.

The gene calls are TRBV12-5 and TRBJ1-5; TRBD1 matches 8 bases. Germline V gene data show CDR1 as LGHNT and CDR2 as FRNRAP. The CDR3 covers 17 residues. With V trimmed by 3 bases and J by 4 bases, 11 bases remained unmatched. The CDR3 DNA reads TGTGCTAGTGGTTTAGACATCGCGGGACAGGAGAATCAGCCCCAGCATTTT. This translates into CASGLDIAGQENQPQHF. The whole variable domain, filled in from reference TRBV12-5 and TRBJ1-5, reads DARVTQTPRHKVTEMGQEVTMRCQPILGHNTVFWYRQTMMQGLELLAYFRNRAPLDDSGMPKDRFSAEMPDATLATLKIQPSEPRDSAVYFCASGLDIAGQENQPQHFGDGTRLSIL.

The V and J genes are TRBV4-1 and TRBJ2-1, with 10 bases fitting TRBD2. CDR3 size: 15 residues. With V trimmed by 0 bases and J by 13 bases, 9 bases remained unmatched. Germline V lookup: CDR1 MGHRA, CDR2 YSYEKL. The CDR3 here is CASSQDRASGGPQFF. The CDR3 DNA reads as TGCGCCAGCAGCCAAGATAGGGCTAGCGGGGGCCCCCAGTTCTTC.

This clonotype occurred many times. The rearrangement links TRBV6-2 or TRBV6-3 to TRBJ2-2; no clear D. Germline V gene sequence: CDR1 MNHEY, CDR2 SVGEGT. The CDR3 is 14 amino acids. V lost 2 bases and J lost 5, with 9 bases in between. The CDR3 is CASSYVVQTGELFF. In DNA form, the CDR3 reads TGTGCCAGCAGTTACGTAGTACAGACCGGGGAGCTGTTTTTT.

Written as DNA, the CDR3 is TGCGCCAGCAGTCAATTCGCCCCCGACAGGGACCATTACGAGCAGTACTTC. Translated, it gives CASSQFAPDRDHYEQYF. The chain employs TRBV23-1 and TRBJ2-7; 7 positions match TRBD1. TRBV23-1 is filed as an ORF, its function uncertain. Germline trimming cut 1 base from V and 4 bases from J; bases unmatched to any gene: 13. The CDR3 sequence is 17 residues long.

This clonotype was seen only a few times. The chain uses TRBV19 and TRBJ1-5, with D hard to call. The V end lost 9 bases, the J end lost 4 bases, and 7 bases lay between the germline ends. CDR1 LNHDA and CDR2 SQIVND come from the germline V gene (reference sequence). The CDR3 loop spans 11 amino acids. DNA of the CDR3: TGTGCCAGCCCGAAAAATCAGCCCCAGCATTTT. Translation gives CASPKNQPQHF. Using reference TRBV19 and TRBJ1-5 for the parts outside the CDR3, the full variable domain is DGGITQSPKYLFRKEGQNVTLSCEQNLNHDAMYWYRQDPGQGLRLIYYSQIVNDFQKGDIAEGYSVSREKKESFPLTVTSAQKNPTAFYLCASPKNQPQHFGDGTRLSIL.

This clonotype was observed many times. This chain uses TRBV4-1 with TRBJ2-5; D gene uncertain. V was cut by 0 bases and J by 4 bases, with 9 bases left in between. The CDR3 consists of 14 residues. Germline loops: CDR1 MGHRA, CDR2 YSYEKL. The CDR3, as DNA: TGCGCCAGCAGCCAAGAAGAGGCTTCAGAGACCCAGTACTTC. Protein sequence: CASSQEEASETQYF.

This clonotype was observed a handful of times. Here the CDR3 reads CASRGVPGANVLTF. CDR3 nucleotides: TGTGCCAGCAGGGGGGTACCTGGGGCCAACGTCCTGACTTTC. This rearrangement joins TRBV28 to TRBJ2-6; D tentatively fits TRBD1 or TRBD2 (5 bases each). This CDR3 region has 14 residues. V was cut by 6 bases and J by 2 bases, with 8 bases left in between. Germline CDR1 and CDR2: MDHEN and SYDVKM.